This record concerns one T cell receptor beta chain sequence. Its antigen is not known. The CDR3 runs 13 residues. The data stem from a study of shared clonotypes between healthy human individuals. General observations from the study: Naive CD4 clonotypes overlapped across a few donors at about 5.3%.

Sequencing used immunoSEQ multiplex PCR; TCRdb keeps in-frame clones, though not all of them. Seen here are 2,500,000 or so clones, less than 95% observed once, and the top ten hold around 0.35%. The chain carries TRBV1 and TRBJ2-4; no DNA check was done on the table's D call, TRBD1. TRBV1 is deemed a pseudogene. Material: naive CD4+ T cells from PBMCs. The subset denotes: CD45RA+ positively selected. The receptor comes from a man between 18 and 29 years old in good health. Some clones in this sample may be carry-over from other donors' samples. This CDR3 is CTSSQFRENIQYF. CDR3 nucleotides: TGCACCAGCAGCCAGTTCAGGGAAAACATTCAGTACTTC.